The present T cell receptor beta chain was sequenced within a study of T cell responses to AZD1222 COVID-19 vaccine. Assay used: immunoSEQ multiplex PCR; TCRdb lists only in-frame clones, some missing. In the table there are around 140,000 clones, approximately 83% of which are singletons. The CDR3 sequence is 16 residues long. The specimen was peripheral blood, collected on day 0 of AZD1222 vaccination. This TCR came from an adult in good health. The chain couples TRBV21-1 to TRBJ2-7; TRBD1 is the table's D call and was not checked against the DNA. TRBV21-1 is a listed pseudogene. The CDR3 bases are TGTGCCAGCAGCAAAGCACAGGGACCCCGTGCCAACGAGCAGTACTTC. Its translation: CASSKAQGPRANEQYF.